This TCR beta chain came from a study of blood T cell repertoires in COVID-19 (dated by TCRdb to 2018 to 2020). Study-wide context: The collaborator samples originated in the United States, Italy and Spain and spanned the acute and convalescent phases of COVID-19. The prospective study material was composed of cDNA or gDNA derived from T cells, B-cell-depleted T cells, or PBMCs. Deeply sampled blood TCRbeta repertoires from subjects exposed to, actively infected with, or recovered from COVID-19 were included in the dataset. A freely available public database, intended as a resource for researchers studying the immune response to SARS-CoV-2, is where the repertoires were released. The samples were drawn from two sources: the first 160 participants of the ongoing ImmuneRACE study, and 950 to 1,500 subjects contributed by 6 global collaborators. A de-identified subject ID, COVID-19 status, age in years and sex were almost always included in the sample metadata. Where available, HLA class I and class II types were taken from metadata supplied by the sample provider and were not determined by assay-based typing. Results and caveats for the whole study, not just this receptor: How much clinical and demographic metadata was included differed by source and by participant, and the metadata was provided uncurated.

Whole blood was collected in K2EDTA tubes by collaborating institutions according to the institutions' own protocols. For TCRbeta analysis, collaborator samples were shipped as frozen whole blood, as isolated PBMCs, or as DNA extracted from either sample type. This clone was observed once. Its antigen remains unidentified. No base quality information exists; no much larger clone differs at one position. TCRbeta CDR3 regions were amplified from genomic DNA by means of the immunoSEQ Assay, a bias-controlled multiplex PCR. The authors' analysis ran thus. The number of nucleated cells in each sample was estimated by amplification of reference gene primers within the assay. To quantify the absolute abundance of each unique TCRbeta CDR3 rearrangement, sequence reads were collapsed and filtered. Productive Simpson clonality was computed per sample as the square root of Simpson's diversity index over productive rearrangements. TCRdb obtained this table from immuneACCESS and retained in-frame rearrangements with V and J assigned. These tables miss some clones; where compared with another copy, unresolved V genes account for less than half of the shortfall, and the remainder is unexplained. That table gives V, J and clone size, and the DNA gave D and trimming. Present in this sample are about 180,000 clones, approximately 83% of which were seen just once. The leading ten clones occupy over 9.5% of the sample.

The sequencing sample was made of peripheral blood. The sequence came from a human donor with active or convalescent COVID-19. The donor label of this sample is uncertain.

CDR3 sequence: CAWSASGISSYNSPLHF. The nucleotide sequence reads TGTGCCTGGAGTGCCTCAGGGATTAGCTCCTATAATTCACCCCTCCACTTT. This receptor chain uses TRBV30 and TRBJ1-6, with TRBD1 perhaps the D gene, on 5 matching bases. The CDR3 holds 17 amino acids from the cysteine to the phenylalanine. The read is trimmed to its CDR3 DNA, 51 bases read in frame from base 1. The germline V gene (reference sequence) sets CDR1 to GTSNPN and CDR2 to SVGIG. V and J are truncated by 1 base and 0 bases respectively, leaving an intervening sequence of 13 bases.